The sequence of this T cell receptor beta chain was determined in a study of beta chain features in type 1 diabetes listed by TCRdb under 2018. About the study as a whole: Mean age, gender distribution, total cell number and subset yield did not differ between patients and healthy donors. The study compared the TCRB repertoires of sorted circulating CD4+ T cell subsets in recently diagnosed type 1 diabetes patients with those in matched healthy donors. Regulatory and stem cell-like memory subsets were isolated from only 8 patients and about eight healthy donors, whereas naive and central memory subsets came from all 28 donors. A total of 107,917,701 sorted cells were examined across all samples, and RNA yield correlated strongly with the number of cells per subset. Paper-wide results and their limitations: Shorter templates might have been favored by PCR, but patient and control samples were amplified and corrected together, so both groups would have been affected equally by any skew. Because cDNA was sequenced instead of genomic DNA, activated cells with high expression could be over-represented, although the groups did not differ in activation or CD3 levels. Because small numbers of individuals were included in the HLA sub-analyses, any influence of HLA type on TCRB rearrangement was left unresolved. Naive, central memory and regulatory TCRB repertoires appeared to be more alike among patients than among healthy donors. A moderate but significant shortening of TCRB CDR3 length was observed in type 1 diabetes patients in all four CD4+ subsets. At VDJ recombination sites, type 1 diabetes patients had fewer insertions and more deleted nucleotides, which implies abnormalities in thymic rearrangement.

The junction carries 21 bases between V and J, which are trimmed by 1 base and 8 bases respectively. The CDR3 goes from the cysteine to the phenylalanine over 17 residues. This entry keeps only the CDR3 DNA: 51 bases, framed from base 1. CDR1 and CDR2, looked up from the germline V gene, are SGHDN and FVKESK. From each donor, a single peripheral blood sample of about 110 mL on average was drawn into heparinised tubes. A BD FACSAria II and a panel including CD45RO, CCR7, CD25, CD127, CD95 and CD27 were used to sort naive, central memory, regulatory and stem cell-like memory CD4+ T cells. Purity was above 95% for every sorted population. Right away, PBMCs were isolated by Lymphoprep density gradient centrifugation and were stained directly, with no culture step. So that batch effects would be minimized, each experiment stained and sorted samples in pairs, pairing one healthy donor with one patient.

The High Capacity cDNA Reverse Transcription Kit was used to reverse transcribe all of the isolated RNA, meaning that expressed TCRB transcripts were what got sequenced. Naive, central memory and regulatory T cell samples underwent deep immunoSEQ sequencing, averaging approximately 3.5 million total reads per sample. Sorted cells were lysed in RLT buffer, and RNA was extracted using DNase-treated RNeasy Micro or Mini kits according to cell number. To prevent cross-contamination, each cell subset was processed individually, whereas patient and healthy donor samples were processed jointly. Using the immunoSEQ multiplex PCR, TCRB sequences were amplified from cDNA into 87-bp fragments spanning the CDR3 region. The amplicons were sequenced using the Illumina HiSeq platform. As for how the authors treated the data: PCR bias was corrected computationally using synthetic template baselines, and reads within Hamming distance 2 were collapsed, with unmergeable singletons discarded. By aligning reads against IMGT, V, D and J genes, CDR3 length, and insertions or deletions at six rearrangement sites were assigned. Within each subset, clonotype counts were normalized to the number of sorted cells before true diversity and Gini coefficients were calculated with the tcR R package. Repertoire sharing was quantified using the overlap coefficient calculated on TCRB nucleotide sequences. Out-of-frame TCRB sequences from naive cells were analyzed to stand in for the pre-selection repertoire. TCRdb carries this immuneACCESS record with in-frame sequences only. Its versions omit some clonotypes, under half of them owing to an unresolved V gene in the studies checked, with the rest unexplained. For V, J and clone size, that table is used; D and trimming come from the DNA. A total of around 690,000 clones appear in this sample, 12% of them only once. The top ten hold roughly 0.11% of the sample.

In the case of this clone: Its antigen remains undetermined. No base-level quality is on record; no much larger clone is a single base apart.

Sequences were obtained from naive CD4+ T cells from blood. What the cell subset or site label conveys for this sample: true naive CD4+ T cells. The chain employs TRBV14 and TRBJ2-1; tentative D gene TRBD2, with 5 bases matching. The sequence was obtained from a young man with type 1 diabetes. The CDR3 here reads CASSQVRTGPPLDEQFF. The bases are TGTGCCAGCAGCCAAGTTCGGACTGGGCCCCCTTTGGATGAGCAGTTCTTC.